This TCR beta chain was identified in a study of cytomegalovirus exposure and HLA in healthy donors. Study-wide results and limits: Later analysis demonstrated an association between a missense DCLRE1C variant and TCR beta V- and J-gene trimming. The study carried out a later analysis of TCR beta sequences. It associated approximately 17,000 of them with specific HLA alleles at a false discovery rate of 0.05.

The V gene's germline CDR1 is KGHSH and CDR2 LQKENI. The CDR3 consists of 14 residues. Trimming cost V 6 bases and J 0 bases; bases outside gene matches: 1. 13 Jbeta primers and 60 Vbeta primers were used for the PCR. Produced via immunoSEQ multiplex PCR; TCRdb's table is partial and in-frame only. The sample contains 90,000 to 150,000 clones, about three quarters of which appear only once. A word on this clone: The antigen is undetermined.

The V gene is TRBV18, the J gene TRBJ1-1; TRBD1 matches 10 bases. The sequence derives from a woman aged 30 to 39 in good health and CMV-seropositive. The specimen sequenced was PBMCs. CDR3 protein: CASSGQGLNTEAFF. In nucleotides, the CDR3 is TGTGCCAGCTCGGGACAGGGGTTGAACACTGAAGCTTTCTTT.